This T cell receptor (beta chain) emerged from a study of blood T cell repertoires in COVID-19. This CDR3 region has 12 residues. Germline CDR1 is SGHRS and CDR2 is YFSETQ. Of note for this clone: One junction end does not reproduce the germline sequence, and a read error may be involved.

Repertoires were generated with immunoSEQ multiplex PCR, while TCRdb's copy carries only in-frame clones and drops some. The sample holds about 300,000 clones, around nine tenths seen once. This clonotype was sampled from a woman aged 45-60 years who had been exposed to COVID-19. V gene TRBV5-1 combines with J gene TRBJ1-2, with 7 bases identical to TRBD1. The source material was PBMCs or T cells enriched from blood (not recorded which). DNA of the CDR3: TGCGCCAGCAGCTCGAGGACAGGCCTCAGCTCCTTC. This translates into CASSSRTGLSSF.